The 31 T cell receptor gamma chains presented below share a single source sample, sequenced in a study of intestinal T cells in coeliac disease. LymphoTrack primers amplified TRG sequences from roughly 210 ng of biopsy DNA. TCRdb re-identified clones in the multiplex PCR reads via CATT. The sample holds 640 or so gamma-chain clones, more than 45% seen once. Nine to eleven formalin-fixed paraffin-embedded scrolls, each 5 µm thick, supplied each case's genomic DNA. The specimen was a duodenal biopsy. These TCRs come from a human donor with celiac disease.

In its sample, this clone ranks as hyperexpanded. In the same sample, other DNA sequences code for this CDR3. CDR3 protein: CATWDWIKTF. The CDR3, as DNA: TGTGCCACCTGGGATTGGATCAAGACGTTT. The rearrangement joins TRGV8 to TRGJP2. Unmatched junction bases numbered 0, after V lost 3 bases and J lost 11 bases. There are 10 residues in the CDR3. The germline CDR1 and CDR2 sequences are VENAVY and YDSYNSRV.

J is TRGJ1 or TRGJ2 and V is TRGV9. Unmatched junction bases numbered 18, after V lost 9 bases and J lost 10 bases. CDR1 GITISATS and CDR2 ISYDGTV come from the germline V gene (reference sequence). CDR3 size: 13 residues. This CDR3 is CALPLLWLIKKLF. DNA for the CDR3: TGTGCCTTGCCCCTTCTGTGGCTTATAAAGAAACTCTTT.

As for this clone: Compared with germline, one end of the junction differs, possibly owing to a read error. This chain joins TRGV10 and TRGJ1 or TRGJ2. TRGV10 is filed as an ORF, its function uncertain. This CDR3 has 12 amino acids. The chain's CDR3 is CAAWISYYKKLF. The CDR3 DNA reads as TGTGCTGCGTGGATTAGTTATTATAAGAAACTCTTC.

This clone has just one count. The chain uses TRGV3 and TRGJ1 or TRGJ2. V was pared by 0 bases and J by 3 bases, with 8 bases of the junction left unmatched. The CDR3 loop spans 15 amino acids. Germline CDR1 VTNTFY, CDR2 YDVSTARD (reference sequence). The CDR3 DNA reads TGTGCCACCTGGGACAGGCCATCTAGTTATTATAAGAAACTCTTT. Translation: CATWDRPSSYYKKLF.

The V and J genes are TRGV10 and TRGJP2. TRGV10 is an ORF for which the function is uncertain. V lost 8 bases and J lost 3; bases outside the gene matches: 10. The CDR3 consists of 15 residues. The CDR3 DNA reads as TGTGCTGCGTGGGGATTATACGGTAGTGATTGGATCAAGACGTTT. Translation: CAAWGLYGSDWIKTF.

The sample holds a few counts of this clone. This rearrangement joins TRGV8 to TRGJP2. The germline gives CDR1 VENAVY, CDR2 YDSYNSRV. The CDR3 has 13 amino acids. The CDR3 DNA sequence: TGTGCACCTGGGAGACGTAGTGATTGGATCAAGACGTTT. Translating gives CAPGRRSDWIKTF.

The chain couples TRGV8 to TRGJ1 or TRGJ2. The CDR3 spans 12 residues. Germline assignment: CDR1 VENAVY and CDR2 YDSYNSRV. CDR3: CAPGIGGYKKLF. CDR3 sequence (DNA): TGTGCACCTGGGATAGGCGGTTATAAGAAACTCTTT.

CDR3 in DNA: TGTGCCACCTGGGATAAGGGCCAGAAACTCTTT. The encoded protein is CATWDKGQKLF. This sequence joins TRGV8 and TRGJ1 or TRGJ2. This CDR3 contains 11 residues. The germline CDR1 and CDR2 sequences are VENAVY and YDSYNSRV. Losses at the gene ends were 2 bases for V and 11 bases for J; bases not matched to a gene: 6.

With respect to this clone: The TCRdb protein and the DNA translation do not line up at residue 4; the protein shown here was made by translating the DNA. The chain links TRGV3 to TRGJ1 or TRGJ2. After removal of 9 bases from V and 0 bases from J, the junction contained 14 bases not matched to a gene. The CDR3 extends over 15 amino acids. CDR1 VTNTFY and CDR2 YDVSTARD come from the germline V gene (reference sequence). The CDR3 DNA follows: TGTGCCACCCGGAACAGGAAAACGAATTATTATAAGAAACTCTTT. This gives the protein CATRNRKTNYYKKLF.

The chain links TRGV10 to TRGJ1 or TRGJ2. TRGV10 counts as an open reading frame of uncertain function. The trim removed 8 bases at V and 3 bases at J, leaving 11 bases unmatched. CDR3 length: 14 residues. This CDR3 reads CAAWALACYYKKLF. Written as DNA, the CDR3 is TGTGCTGCGTGGGCCCTTGCCTGTTATTATAAGAAACTCTTT.

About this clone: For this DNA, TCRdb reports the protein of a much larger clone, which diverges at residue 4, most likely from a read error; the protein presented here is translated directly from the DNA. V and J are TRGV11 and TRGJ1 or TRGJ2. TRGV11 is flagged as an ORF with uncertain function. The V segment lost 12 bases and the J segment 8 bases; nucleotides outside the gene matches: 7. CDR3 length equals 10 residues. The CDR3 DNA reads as TGTGCCTGCCGGTCTCATAAGAAACTCTTT. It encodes CACRSHKKLF.

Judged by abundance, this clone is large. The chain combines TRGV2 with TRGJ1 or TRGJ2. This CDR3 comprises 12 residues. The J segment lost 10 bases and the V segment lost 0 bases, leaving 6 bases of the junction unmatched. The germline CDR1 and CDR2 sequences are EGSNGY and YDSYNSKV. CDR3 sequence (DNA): TGTGCCACCTGGGACGGGCAAGGGAAGAAACTCTTT. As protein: CATWDGQGKKLF.

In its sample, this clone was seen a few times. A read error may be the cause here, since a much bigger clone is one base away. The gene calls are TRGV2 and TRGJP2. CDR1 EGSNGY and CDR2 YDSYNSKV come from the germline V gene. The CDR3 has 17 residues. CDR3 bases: TGTGCCACCCGGGACGGGCCTATGAATAGTAGTGATTGGATCAAGACGTTT. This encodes CATRDGPMNSSDWIKTF.

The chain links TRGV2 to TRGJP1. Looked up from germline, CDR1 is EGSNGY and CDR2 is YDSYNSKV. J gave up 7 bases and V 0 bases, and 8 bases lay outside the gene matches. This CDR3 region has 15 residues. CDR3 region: CATWDGRFFGWFKIF. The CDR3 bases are TGTGCCACCTGGGACGGGCGTTTCTTTGGTTGGTTCAAGATATTT.

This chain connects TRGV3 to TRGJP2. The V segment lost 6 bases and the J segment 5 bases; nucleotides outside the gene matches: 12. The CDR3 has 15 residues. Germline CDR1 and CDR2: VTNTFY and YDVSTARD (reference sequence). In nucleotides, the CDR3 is TGTGCCACCTGGACAGGCGGTTCGAGTGATTGGATCAAGACGTTT. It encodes CATWTGGSSDWIKTF.

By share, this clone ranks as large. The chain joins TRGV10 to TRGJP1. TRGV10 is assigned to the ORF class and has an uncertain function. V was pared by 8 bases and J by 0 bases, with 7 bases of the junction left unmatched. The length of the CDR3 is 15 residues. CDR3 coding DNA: TGTGCTGCGTGGGAAGCCCATACCACTGGTTGGTTCAAGATATTT. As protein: CAAWEAHTTGWFKIF.

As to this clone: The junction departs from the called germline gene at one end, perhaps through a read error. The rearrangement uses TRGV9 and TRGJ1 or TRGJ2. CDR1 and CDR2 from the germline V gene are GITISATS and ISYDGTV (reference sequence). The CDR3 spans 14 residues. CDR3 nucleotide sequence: TGTGCCTTGTGGGAGGCCAGAATTATTATAAGAAAGGTGTTC. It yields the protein CALWEARIIIRKVF.

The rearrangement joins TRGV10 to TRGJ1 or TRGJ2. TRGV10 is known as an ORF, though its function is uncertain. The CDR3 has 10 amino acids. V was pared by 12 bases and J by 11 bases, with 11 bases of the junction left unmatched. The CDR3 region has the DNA TGTGCTGCCCCTGACGAGGAGAAACTCTTT. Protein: CAAPDEEKLF.

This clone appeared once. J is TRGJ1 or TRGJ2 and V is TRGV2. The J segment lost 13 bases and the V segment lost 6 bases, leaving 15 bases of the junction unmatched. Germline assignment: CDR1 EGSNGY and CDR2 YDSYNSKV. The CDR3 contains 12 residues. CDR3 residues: CATWTAPVQKLF. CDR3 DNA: TGTGCCACCTGGACGGCGCCGGTCCAAAAACTCTTT.

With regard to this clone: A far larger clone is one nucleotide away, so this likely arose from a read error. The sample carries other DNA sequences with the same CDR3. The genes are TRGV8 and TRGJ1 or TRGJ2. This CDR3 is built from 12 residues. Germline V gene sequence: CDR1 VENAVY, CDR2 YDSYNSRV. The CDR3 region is CATWEYYYKKLF. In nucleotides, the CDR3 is TGCGCCACCTGGGAATATTATTATAAGAAACTCTTT.

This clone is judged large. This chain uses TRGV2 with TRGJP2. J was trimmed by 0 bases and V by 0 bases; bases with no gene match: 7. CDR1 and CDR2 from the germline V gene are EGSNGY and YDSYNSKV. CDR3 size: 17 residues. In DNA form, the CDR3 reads TGTGCCACCTGGGACGGGCCTATGAATAGTAGTGATTGGATCAAGACGTTT. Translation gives CATWDGPMNSSDWIKTF.

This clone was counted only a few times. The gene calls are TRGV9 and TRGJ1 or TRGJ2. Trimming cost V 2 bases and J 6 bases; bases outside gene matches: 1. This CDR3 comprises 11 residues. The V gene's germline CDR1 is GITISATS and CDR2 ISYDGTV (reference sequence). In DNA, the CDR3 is TGTGCCTTGTGGGAGGGTTATAAGAAACTCTTT. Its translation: CALWEGYKKLF.

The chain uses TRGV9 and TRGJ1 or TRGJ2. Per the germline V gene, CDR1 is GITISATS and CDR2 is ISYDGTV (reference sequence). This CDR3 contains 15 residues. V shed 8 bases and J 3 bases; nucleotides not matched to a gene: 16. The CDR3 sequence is CALLGGARVYYKKLF. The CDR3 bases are TGTGCCTTGTTGGGAGGTGCAAGGGTTTATTATAAGAAACTCTTT.

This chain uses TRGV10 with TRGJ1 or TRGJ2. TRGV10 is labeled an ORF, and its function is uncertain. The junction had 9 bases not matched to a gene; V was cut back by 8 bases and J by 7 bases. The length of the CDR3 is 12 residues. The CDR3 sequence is CAAWDLSYKKLF. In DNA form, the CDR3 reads TGTGCTGCGTGGGACTTAAGCTATAAGAAACTCTTT.

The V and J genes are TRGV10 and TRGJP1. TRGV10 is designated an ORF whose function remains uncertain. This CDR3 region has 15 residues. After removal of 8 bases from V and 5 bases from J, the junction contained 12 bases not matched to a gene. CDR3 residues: CAAWDRLGTGWFKIF. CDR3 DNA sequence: TGTGCTGCGTGGGATAGACTAGGGACTGGTTGGTTCAAGATATTT.

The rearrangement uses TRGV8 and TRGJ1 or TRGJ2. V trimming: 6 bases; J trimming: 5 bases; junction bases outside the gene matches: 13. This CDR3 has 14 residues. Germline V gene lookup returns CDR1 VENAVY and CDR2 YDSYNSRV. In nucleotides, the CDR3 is TGTGCCACCTGGTTTCCAATCTCCCATTATAAGAAACTCTTT. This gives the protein CATWFPISHYKKLF.

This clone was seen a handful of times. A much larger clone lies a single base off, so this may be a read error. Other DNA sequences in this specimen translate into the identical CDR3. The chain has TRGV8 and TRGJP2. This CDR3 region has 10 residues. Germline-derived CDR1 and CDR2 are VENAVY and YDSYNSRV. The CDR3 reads CATWDWIKTF. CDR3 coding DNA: TGTGCCACCTGGGATTGGATCAAGACGTTC.

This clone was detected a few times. This CDR3 reads CADLGLCEKLF. Here the CDR3 DNA reads TGTGCCGACCTGGGACTCTGTGAGAAACTCTTT. This sequence joins TRGV8 and TRGJ1 or TRGJ2. The ends lost 12 bases at V and 11 bases at J; junction bases unmatched: 16. This CDR3 spans 11 amino acids. Germline V CDR1 and CDR2: VENAVY, YDSYNSRV.

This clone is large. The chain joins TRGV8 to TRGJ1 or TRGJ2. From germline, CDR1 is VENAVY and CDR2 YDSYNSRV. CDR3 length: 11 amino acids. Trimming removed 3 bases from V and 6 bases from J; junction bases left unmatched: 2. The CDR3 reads CATWDAYKKLF. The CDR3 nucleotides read TGTGCCACCTGGGATGCTTATAAGAAACTCTTT.

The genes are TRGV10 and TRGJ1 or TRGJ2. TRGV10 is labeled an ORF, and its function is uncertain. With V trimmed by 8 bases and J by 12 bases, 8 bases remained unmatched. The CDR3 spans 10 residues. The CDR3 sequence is CAAWDLMKLF. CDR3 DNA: TGTGCTGCGTGGGATCTAATGAAACTCTTT.

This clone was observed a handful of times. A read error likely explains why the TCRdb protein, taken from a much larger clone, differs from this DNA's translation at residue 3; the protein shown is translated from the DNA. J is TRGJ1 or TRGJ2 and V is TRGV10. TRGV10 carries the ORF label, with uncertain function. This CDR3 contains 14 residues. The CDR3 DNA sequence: TGTGCTACGTGGGATTATCCCATTTATTATAAGAAACTCTTT. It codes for CATWDYPIYYKKLF.